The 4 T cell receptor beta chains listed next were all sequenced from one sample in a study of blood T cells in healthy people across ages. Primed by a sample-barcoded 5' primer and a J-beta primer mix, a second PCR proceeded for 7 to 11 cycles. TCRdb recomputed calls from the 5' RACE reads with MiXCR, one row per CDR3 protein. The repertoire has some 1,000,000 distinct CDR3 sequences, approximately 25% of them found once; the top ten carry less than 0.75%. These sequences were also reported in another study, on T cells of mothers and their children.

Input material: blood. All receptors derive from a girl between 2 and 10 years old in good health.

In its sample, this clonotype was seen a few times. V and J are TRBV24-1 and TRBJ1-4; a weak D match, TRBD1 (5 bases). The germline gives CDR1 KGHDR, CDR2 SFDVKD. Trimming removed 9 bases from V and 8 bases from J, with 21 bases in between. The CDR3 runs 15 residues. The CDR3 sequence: CATLRSAGSVEKLFF. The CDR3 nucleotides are TGTGCCACCCTGAGGTCCGCAGGGTCGGTAGAAAAACTGTTTTTT.

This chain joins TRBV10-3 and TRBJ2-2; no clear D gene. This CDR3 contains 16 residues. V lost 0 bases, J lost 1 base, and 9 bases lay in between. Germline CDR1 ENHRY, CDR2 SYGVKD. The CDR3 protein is CAISESKDLNTGELFF. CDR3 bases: TGTGCCATCAGTGAGTCGAAAGACTTGAACACCGGGGAGCTGTTTTTT.

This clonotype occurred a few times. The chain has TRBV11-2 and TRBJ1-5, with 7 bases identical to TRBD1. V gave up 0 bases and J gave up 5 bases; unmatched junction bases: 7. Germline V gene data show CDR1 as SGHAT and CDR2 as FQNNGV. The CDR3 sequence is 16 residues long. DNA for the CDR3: TGTGCCAGCAGCTTAGATTCAGGGGGATTGGATCAGCCCCAGCATTTT. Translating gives CASSLDSGGLDQPQHF.

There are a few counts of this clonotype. The CDR3 region is CASSWDFQETQYF. The CDR3 nucleotides are TGCGCCAGCAGCTGGGACTTTCAAGAGACCCAGTACTTC. The chain couples TRBV5-1 to TRBJ2-5, with D tentatively TRBD2 (6 bases). The CDR3 has 13 residues. Per the germline V gene, CDR1 is SGHRS and CDR2 is YFSETQ. The V end was cut by 3 bases, the J end by 2 bases, with 8 bases between.